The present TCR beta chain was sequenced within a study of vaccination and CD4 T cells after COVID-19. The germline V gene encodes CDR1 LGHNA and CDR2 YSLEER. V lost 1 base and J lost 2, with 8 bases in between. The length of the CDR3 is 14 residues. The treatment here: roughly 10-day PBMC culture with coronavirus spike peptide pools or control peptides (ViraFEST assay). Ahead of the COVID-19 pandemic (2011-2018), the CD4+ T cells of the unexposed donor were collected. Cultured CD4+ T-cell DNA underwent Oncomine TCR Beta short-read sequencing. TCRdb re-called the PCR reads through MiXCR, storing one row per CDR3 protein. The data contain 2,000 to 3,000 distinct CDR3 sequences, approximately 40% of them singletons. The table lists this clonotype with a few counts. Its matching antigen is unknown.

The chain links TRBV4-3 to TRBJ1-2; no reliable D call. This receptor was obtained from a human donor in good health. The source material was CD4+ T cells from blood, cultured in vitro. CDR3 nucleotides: TGCGCCAGCAGCCAAGGCATCGAGAACTATGGCTACACCTTC. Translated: CASSQGIENYGYTF.